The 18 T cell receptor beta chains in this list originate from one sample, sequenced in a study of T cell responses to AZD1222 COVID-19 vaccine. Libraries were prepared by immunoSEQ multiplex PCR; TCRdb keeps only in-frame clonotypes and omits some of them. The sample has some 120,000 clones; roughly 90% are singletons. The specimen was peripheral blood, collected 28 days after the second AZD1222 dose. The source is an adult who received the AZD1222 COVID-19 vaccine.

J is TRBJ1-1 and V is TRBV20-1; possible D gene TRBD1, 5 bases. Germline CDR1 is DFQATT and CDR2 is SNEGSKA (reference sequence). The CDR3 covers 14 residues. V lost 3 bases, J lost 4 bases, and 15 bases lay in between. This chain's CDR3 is CSASSGRGGTEAFF. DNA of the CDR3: TGCAGTGCTAGTTCGGGGAGGGGTGGCACTGAAGCTTTCTTT.

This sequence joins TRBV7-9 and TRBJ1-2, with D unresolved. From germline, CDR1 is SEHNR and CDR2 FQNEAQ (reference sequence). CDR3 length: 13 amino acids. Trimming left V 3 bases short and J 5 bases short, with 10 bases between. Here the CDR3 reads CASSFPSDYGYTF. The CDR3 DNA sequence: TGTGCCAGCAGCTTTCCCTCTGATTATGGCTACACCTTC.

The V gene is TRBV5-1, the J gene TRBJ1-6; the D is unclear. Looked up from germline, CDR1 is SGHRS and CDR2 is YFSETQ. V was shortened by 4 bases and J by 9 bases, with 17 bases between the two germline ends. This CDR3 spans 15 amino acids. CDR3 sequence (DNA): TGCGCCAGCAGCGGGGTTGGAGACCGTGGTTCACCCCTCCACTTT. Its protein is CASSGVGDRGSPLHF. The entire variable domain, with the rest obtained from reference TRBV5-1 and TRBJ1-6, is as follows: KAGVTQTPRYLIKTRGQQVTLSCSPISGHRSVSWYQQTPGQGLQFLFEYFSETQRNKGNFPGRFSGRQFSNSRSEMNVSTLELGDSALYLCASSGVGDRGSPLHFGNGTRLTVT.

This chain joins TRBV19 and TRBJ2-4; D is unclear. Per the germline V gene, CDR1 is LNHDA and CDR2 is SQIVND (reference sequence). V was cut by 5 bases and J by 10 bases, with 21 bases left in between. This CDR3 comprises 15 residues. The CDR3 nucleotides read TGTGCCAGTAGTCTCCGGGCCCAGCTATTCAGGATTCAGTACTTC. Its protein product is CASSLRAQLFRIQYF. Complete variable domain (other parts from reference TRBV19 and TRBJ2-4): DGGITQSPKYLFRKEGQNVTLSCEQNLNHDAMYWYRQDPGQGLRLIYYSQIVNDFQKGDIAEGYSVSREKKESFPLTVTSAQKNPTAFYLCASSLRAQLFRIQYFGAGTRLSVL.

The CDR3 DNA reads TGTGCCAGCAGCAACGGGGGGGACCAAGAGACCCAGTACTTC. It encodes CASSNGGDQETQYF. The gene calls are TRBV3-1 (or the pseudogene TRBV3-2) and TRBJ2-5, with 8 bases that match TRBD2. Germline CDR1 is LGHDT and CDR2 is YNNKEL (reference sequence). V lost 5 bases, J lost 0 bases, and 2 bases stayed unmatched. This CDR3 has 14 amino acids.

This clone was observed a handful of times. CDR3 in amino acids: CASSQEAASSGLYNEQFF. DNA of the CDR3: TGTGCCAGCAGCCAAGAAGCGGCGTCTAGCGGCCTCTACAATGAGCAGTTCTTC. V usage is TRBV4-2 and J usage is TRBJ2-1; TRBD2 matches at 7 bases. The germline V gene encodes CDR1 LGHNA and CDR2 YNFKEQ. This CDR3 contains 18 residues. Losses at the gene ends were 0 bases for V and 3 bases for J; bases not matched to a gene: 11.

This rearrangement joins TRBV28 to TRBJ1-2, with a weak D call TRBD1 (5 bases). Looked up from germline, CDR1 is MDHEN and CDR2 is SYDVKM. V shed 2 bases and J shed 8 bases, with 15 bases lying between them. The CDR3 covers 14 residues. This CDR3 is CASSLAGIGEGYTF. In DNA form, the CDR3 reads TGTGCCAGCAGTTTAGCAGGGATTGGGGAGGGCTACACCTTC.

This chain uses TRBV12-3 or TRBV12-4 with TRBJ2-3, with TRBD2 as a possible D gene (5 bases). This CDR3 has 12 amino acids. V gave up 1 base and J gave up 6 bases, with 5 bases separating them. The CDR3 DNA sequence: TGTGCCAGCAGTTTAGGAGGGGATACGCAGTATTTT. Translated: CASSLGGDTQYF.

The CDR3 spells CASSLHTGELFF. In DNA, the CDR3 is TGTGCCAGCAGCTTGCACACCGGGGAGCTGTTTTTT. V usage is TRBV7-9 and J usage is TRBJ2-2; D call uncertain. Germline V gene sequence: CDR1 SEHNR, CDR2 FQNEAQ (reference sequence). This CDR3 has 12 amino acids. The V end was cut by 3 bases, the J end by 3 bases, with 2 bases between.

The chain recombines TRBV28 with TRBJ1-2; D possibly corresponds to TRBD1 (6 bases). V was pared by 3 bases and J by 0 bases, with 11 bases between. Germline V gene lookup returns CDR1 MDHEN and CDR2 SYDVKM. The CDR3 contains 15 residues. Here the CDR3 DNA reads TGTGCCAGCAGTTTCCAAGGACAGCCTAACTATGGCTACACCTTC. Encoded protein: CASSFQGQPNYGYTF.

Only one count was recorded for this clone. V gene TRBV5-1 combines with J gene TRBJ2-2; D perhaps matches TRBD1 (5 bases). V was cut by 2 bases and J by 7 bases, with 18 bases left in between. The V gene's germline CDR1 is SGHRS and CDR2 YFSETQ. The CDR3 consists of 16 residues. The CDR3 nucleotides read TGCGCCAGCAGCTTCCAGACAGTACGGGCCGGCGGGGAGCTGTTTTTT. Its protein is CASSFQTVRAGGELFF.

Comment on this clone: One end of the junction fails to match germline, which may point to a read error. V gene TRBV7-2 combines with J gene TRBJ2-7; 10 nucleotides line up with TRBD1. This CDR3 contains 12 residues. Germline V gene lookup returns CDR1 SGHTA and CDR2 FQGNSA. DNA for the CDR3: TGTGCCAGCAGCCCTACCTCCGGGACAGGGGCTTTC. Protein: CASSPTSGTGAF.

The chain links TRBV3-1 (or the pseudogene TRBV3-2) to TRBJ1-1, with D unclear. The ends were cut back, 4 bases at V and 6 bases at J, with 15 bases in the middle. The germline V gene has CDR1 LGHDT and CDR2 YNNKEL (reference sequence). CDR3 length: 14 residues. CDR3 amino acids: CASSPLEGSAEAFF. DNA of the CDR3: TGTGCCAGCAGCCCCTTAGAAGGTTCCGCTGAAGCTTTCTTT.

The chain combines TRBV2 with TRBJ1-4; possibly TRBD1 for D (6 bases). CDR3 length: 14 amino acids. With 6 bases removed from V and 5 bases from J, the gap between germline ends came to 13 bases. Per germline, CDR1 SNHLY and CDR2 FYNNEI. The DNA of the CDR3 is TGTGCCAGCAGACGGACAGATCGGAATGAAAAACTGTTTTTT. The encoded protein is CASRRTDRNEKLFF.

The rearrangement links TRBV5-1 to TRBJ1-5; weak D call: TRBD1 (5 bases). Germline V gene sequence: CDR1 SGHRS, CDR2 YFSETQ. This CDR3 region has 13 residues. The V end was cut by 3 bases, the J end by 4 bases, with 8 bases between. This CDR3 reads CASSYGANQPQHF. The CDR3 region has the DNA TGCGCCAGCAGCTACGGGGCTAATCAGCCCCAGCATTTT.

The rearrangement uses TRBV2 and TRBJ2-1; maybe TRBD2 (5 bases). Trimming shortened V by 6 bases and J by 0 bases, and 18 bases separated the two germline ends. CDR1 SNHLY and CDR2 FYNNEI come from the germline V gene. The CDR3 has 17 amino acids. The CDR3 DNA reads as TGTGCCAGCAGGGAAACCCAAGCGGAGAGCTCCTACAATGAGCAGTTCTTC. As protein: CASRETQAESSYNEQFF.

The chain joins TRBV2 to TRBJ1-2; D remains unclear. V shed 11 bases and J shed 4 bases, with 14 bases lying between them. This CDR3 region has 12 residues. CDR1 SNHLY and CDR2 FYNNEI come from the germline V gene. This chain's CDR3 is CAPAEEAYGYTF. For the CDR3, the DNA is TGTGCCCCCGCCGAGGAAGCCTATGGCTACACCTTC.

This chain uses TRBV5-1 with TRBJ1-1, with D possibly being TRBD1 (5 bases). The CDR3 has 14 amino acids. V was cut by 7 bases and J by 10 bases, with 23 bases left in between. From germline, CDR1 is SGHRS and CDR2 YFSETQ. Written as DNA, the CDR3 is TGCGCCAGCCAGCAGGAGGGGCAGGGCTTTAGAGCTTTCTTT. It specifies CASQQEGQGFRAFF.